This TCR beta chain originates from a study of blood T cell repertoires in COVID-19. Overall study context: Acute and convalescent COVID-19 specimens originated in the United States, Italy and Spain. PBMCs, B-cell-depleted T cells, or T cells provided the cDNA or gDNA that made up the material.

In the authors' workflow: Amplification with reference gene primers provided the estimates of nucleated cell counts. Profiling relied on immunoSEQ multiplex PCR, and the TCRdb table lists in-frame clones only, not all of them. D and trimming were read from the DNA, whereas the V and J calls and clone size are those reported in that table. This sample has approximately 400,000 clones, with 80% to 90% found just once. A word on this clone: Sequence at one end of the junction differs from germline and may be a read error.

The germline V gene has CDR1 LNHDA and CDR2 SQIVND (reference sequence). This CDR3 contains 15 residues. The V call is TRBV19, the J call TRBJ2-7; the match to TRBD1 covers 9 bases. The TCR originated in a man aged 35 to 55 with acute or convalescent COVID-19. The sample consisted of peripheral blood. The CDR3 DNA is TGTGCCACTAGTGGGTCGCGGACAGGGGTATACGAGCAGTACTTC. It specifies CATSGSRTGVYEQYF.